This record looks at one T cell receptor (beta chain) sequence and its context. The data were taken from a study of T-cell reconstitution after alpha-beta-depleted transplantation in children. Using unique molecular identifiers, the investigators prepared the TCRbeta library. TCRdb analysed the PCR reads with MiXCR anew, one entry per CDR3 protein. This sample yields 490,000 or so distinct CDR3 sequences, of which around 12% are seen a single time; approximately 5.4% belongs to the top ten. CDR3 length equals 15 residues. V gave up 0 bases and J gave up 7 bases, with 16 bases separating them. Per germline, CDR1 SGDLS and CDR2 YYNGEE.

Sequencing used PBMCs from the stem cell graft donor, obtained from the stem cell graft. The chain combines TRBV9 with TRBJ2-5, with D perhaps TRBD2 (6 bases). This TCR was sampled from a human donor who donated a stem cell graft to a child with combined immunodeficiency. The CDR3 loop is CASSVGQSGGATQYF. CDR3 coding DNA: TGTGCCAGCAGCGTAGGACAGTCCGGGGGTGCGACCCAGTACTTC.